This T cell receptor (beta chain) was retrieved from a study of T cell responses to AZD1222 COVID-19 vaccine. Broader study findings: Donors were largely white British and mainly female; clonal diversity was possibly underestimated.

About this clone: Antigen: not known.

TCRdb's table, derived via immunoSEQ multiplex PCR, lists solely in-frame clones and lacks some. The sample records about 55,000 clones, 80% being singletons. The CDR3 length is 14 residues. The V segment lost 6 bases and the J segment 2 bases; nucleotides outside the gene matches: 0. Germline CDR1 MNHEY, CDR2 SVGAGI. J is TRBJ1-5 and V is TRBV6-5; 11 nucleotides line up with TRBD1. The source material was peripheral blood, sampled 28 days after the second AZD1222 dose. The sequence derives from an adult who received the AZD1222 COVID-19 vaccine. The CDR3 sequence is CASRGQGGNQPQHF. The CDR3 DNA reads as TGTGCCAGCAGGGGACAGGGGGGCAATCAGCCCCAGCATTTT.